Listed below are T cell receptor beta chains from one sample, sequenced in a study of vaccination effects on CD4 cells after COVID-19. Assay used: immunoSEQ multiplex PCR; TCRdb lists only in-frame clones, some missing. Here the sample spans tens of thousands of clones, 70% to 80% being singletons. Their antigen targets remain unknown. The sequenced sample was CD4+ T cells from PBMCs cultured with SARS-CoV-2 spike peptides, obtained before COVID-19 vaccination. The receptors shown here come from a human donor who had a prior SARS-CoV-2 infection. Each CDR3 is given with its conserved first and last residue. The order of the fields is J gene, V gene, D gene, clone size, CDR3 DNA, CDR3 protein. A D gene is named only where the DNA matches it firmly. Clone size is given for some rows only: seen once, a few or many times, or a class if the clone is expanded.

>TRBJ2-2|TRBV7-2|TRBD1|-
TGTGCCAGCAGCTTAAGGGGGCTAGCCGGGGAGCTGTTTTTT
CASSLRGLAGELFF
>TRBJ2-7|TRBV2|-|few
TGTGCCAGCAGTGTTCTTCAGTCCTACGAGCAGTACTTC
CASSVLQSYEQYF
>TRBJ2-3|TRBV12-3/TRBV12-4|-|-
TGTGCCAGCACCTTGGACACCACAGATACGCAGTATTTT
CASTLDTTDTQYF
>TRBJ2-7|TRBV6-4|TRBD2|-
TGTGCCAGCAAGAGGCTAGCGGGGGGGCCGGGCGAGCAGTACTTC
CASKRLAGGPGEQYF
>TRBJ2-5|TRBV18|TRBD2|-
TGTGCCAGCTCACCAACCCTAGCGGGGCAAGAGACCCAGTACTTC
CASSPTLAGQETQYF
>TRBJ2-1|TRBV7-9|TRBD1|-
TGTGCCAGCAGCCGCGCCCCGGGACAGGGGGAAGGGGGGAGTGAGCAGTTCTTC
CASSRAPGQGEGGSEQFF
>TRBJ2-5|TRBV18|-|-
TGTGCCAGCTCACCACCGGGGTCCCTTCAAGAGACCCAGTACTTC
CASSPPGSLQETQYF
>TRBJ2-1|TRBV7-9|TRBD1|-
TGTGCCAGCAGCTGGACAGGGTACAATGAGCAGTTCTTC
CASSWTGYNEQFF
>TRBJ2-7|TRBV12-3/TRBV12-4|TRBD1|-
TGTGCCAGCAGTTTAAGGGACAGCTACGAGCAGTACTTC
CASSLRDSYEQYF
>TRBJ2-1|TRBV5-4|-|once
TGTGCCAGCAGCTGGGCTGCAGGGGCCAATGAGCAGTTCTTC
CASSWAAGANEQFF
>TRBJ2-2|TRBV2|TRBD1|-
TGTGCCAGCACCTCCACAGGGGTCGGGGAGCTGTTTTTT
CASTSTGVGELFF
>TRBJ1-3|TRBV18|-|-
TGTGCCAGCTCACGTGAAACAGCCCCCTCTGGAAACACCATATATTTT
CASSRETAPSGNTIYF
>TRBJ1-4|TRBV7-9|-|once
TGTGCCAGCAGCTTAGAAGCCGCCTTTGGAAAACTGTTTTTT
CASSLEAAFGKLFF
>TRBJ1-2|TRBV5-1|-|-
TGCGCCAGCAGTCCGGCGGGCAGCTTCTATGGCTACACCTTC
CASSPAGSFYGYTF
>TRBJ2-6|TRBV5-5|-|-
TGTGCCAGCAGCTTGGAGGGGAACTCTGGGGCCAACGTCCTGACTTTC
CASSLEGNSGANVLTF
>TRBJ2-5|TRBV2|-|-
TGTGCCAGCAGTGGTCGGTTTCAAGAGACCCAGTACTTC
CASSGRFQETQYF
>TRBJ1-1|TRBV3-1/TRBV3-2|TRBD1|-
TGTGCCAGCAGCCCCTACGACAGGGGTCTTAACACTGAAGCTTTCTTT
CASSPYDRGLNTEAFF
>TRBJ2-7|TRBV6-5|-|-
TGTGCCAGCGCGGCCAGACAAACCTCCTACGAGCAGTACTTC
CASAARQTSYEQYF
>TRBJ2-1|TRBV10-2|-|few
TGCGCCAGCTTCCTCAATGAGCAGTTCTTC
CASFLNEQFF
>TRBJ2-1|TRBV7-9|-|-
TGTGCCAGCAGCGCTCGGACAATAGGTGTTGAGCAGTTCTTC
CASSARTIGVEQFF
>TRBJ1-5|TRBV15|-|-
TGTGCCACCAGCAGGCCCCCGTTGGGTCAGCCCCAGCATTTT
CATSRPPLGQPQHF
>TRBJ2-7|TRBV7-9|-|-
TGTGCCAGCAGCTTGGGACGGAGCTCCTACGAGCAGTACTTC
CASSLGRSSYEQYF
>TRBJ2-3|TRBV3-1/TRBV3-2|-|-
TGTGCCAGCAGCCACTGTAAAGTGGATACGCAGTATTTT
CASSHCKVDTQYF
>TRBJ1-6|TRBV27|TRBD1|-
TGTGCCAGCAGTTCCCCCCCGCGGACAGGGGAGAATTCACCCCTCCACTTT
CASSSPPRTGENSPLHF
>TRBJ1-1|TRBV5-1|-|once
TGCGCCAGCAGCTTGATGCAGGGTTGGGGCACTGAAGCTTTCTTT
CASSLMQGWGTEAFF
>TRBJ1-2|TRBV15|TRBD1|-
TGTGCCACCAGCAGAGATGGGACAGGGTCCCTTGGCTACACCTTC
CATSRDGTGSLGYTF
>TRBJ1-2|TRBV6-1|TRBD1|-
TGTGCCAGCAGTGAATCAAGGGGGCGCCCTGGCTACACCTTC
CASSESRGRPGYTF
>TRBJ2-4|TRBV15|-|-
TGTGCCACCAGCAGAGGCAAAGACAGGAACGCCAAAAACATTCAGTACTTC
CATSRGKDRNAKNIQYF
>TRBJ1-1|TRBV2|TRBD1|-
TGTGCCAGCAGTGGGGGGGACAGGGCGTACGACACTGAAGCTTTCTTT
CASSGGDRAYDTEAFF
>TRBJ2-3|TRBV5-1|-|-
TGCGCCAGCAGCTTGGGGGTAGGTACGGATACGCAGTATTTT
CASSLGVGTDTQYF
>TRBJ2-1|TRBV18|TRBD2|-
TGTGCCAGCTCGGGAGGACTAGCGGGGGGCGATGAGCAGTTCTTC
CASSGGLAGGDEQFF
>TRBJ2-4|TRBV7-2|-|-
TGTGCCAGCAGCTTAGGACAGAAAGACATTCAGTACTTC
CASSLGQKDIQYF
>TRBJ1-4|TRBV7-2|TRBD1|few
TGTGCCAGCAGCCAAAACAGGGGTGGTGAAAAACTGTTTTTT
CASSQNRGGEKLFF
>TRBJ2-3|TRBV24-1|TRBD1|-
TGTGCCACCAGTGAGACTGGACAGGGGACAGATACGCAGTATTTT
CATSETGQGTDTQYF
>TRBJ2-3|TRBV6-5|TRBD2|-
TGTGCCAGCAGACTAGCGGGGGGGCAAGATACGCAGTATTTT
CASRLAGGQDTQYF
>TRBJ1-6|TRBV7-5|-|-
TGTGCCAGAAGCTTAGTAGGTCGGACCAATAATTCACCCCTCCACTTT
CARSLVGRTNNSPLHF
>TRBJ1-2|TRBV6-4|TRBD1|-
TGTGCCAGCAGGGGGGGGAAAACAGGGGGGAACTATGGCTACACCTTC
CASRGGKTGGNYGYTF
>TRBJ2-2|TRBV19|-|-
TGTGCCAGTAGTATAGGTACGAACACCGGGGAGCTGTTTTTT
CASSIGTNTGELFF
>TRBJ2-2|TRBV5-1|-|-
TGCGCCAGCAGCACCTCGCCGGGCGGGGAGCTGTTTTTT
CASSTSPGGELFF
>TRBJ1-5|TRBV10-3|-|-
TGTGCCATCAGTGAGCAGCAAAATAGCAATCAGCCCCAGCATTTT
CAISEQQNSNQPQHF
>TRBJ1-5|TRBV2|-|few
TGTGCCAGCAGTCCAGGACAGAACAATCAGCCCCAGCATTTT
CASSPGQNNQPQHF
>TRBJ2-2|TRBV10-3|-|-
TGTGCCATCAGTACAAGCGACAGGACACTCACCGGGGAGCTGTTTTTT
CAISTSDRTLTGELFF